This record concerns one TCR beta chain sequence. The sample originates from a study of blood T cell repertoires in COVID-19. Looking at the study overall: From the United States, Italy and Spain came samples of acute and convalescent COVID-19.

Germline CDR1 and CDR2: ENHRY and SYGVKD. Germline trimming cut 6 bases from V and 1 base from J; bases unmatched to any gene: 10. This CDR3 has 19 residues. In the original workflow: Quantification of nucleated cells was approximated via reference gene primer amplification. Only in-frame clones appear in the TCRdb table, and some are missing; sequencing was by immunoSEQ multiplex PCR. D and trimming come from the DNA, and the V and J calls and clone size come from that table. The sample includes about 370,000 clones, about 89% of them seen just once. Source material: peripheral blood. This sequence was found in a woman in her 30s with COVID-19, enrolled during active disease. The V and J genes are TRBV10-3 and TRBJ2-2, with 14 bases aligning to TRBD2. This CDR3 reads CAISPRRLAGGKNTGELFF. DNA for the CDR3: TGTGCCATCAGCCCGCGGCGACTAGCGGGAGGGAAGAACACCGGGGAGCTGTTTTTT.